These 17 T cell receptor beta chains share one sample of origin, sequenced in a study of T-cell reconstitution after alpha-beta-depleted transplantation in children. TCRbeta library construction was performed incorporating unique molecular identifiers. TCRdb reprocessed the PCR reads with MiXCR, giving one entry per CDR3 protein. The repertoire holds about 540,000 distinct CDR3 sequences, with around 16% as singletons. The starting material was PBMCs from the stem cell graft donor, obtained from the stem cell graft. These receptors all stem from a human donor who donated a stem cell graft to a child with acute lymphoblastic leukemia.

This chain links TRBV19 with TRBJ2-5; TRBD1 agrees at 7 bases. This CDR3 contains 13 residues. The junction had 6 bases not matched to a gene; V was cut back by 9 bases and J by 2 bases. Germline V gene data show CDR1 as LNHDA and CDR2 as SQIVND (reference sequence). CDR3 protein: CASGTDFQETQYF. The CDR3 coding sequence is TGTGCCAGCGGGACAGATTTTCAAGAGACCCAGTACTTC. The whole variable domain, filled in from reference TRBV19 and TRBJ2-5, reads DGGITQSPKYLFRKEGQNVTLSCEQNLNHDAMYWYRQDPGQGLRLIYYSQIVNDFQKGDIAEGYSVSREKKESFPLTVTSAQKNPTAFYLCASGTDFQETQYFGPGTRLLVL.

With regard to this clonotype: One end of the junction does not line up with germline, which may come from a read error. This rearrangement joins TRBV15 to TRBJ2-1; D unclear. This CDR3 spans 17 amino acids. Germline V gene lookup returns CDR1 LNHNV and CDR2 YYDKDF (reference sequence). The chain's CDR3 is CATSRDLPGNSSNEQFF. CDR3 DNA: TGTGCCACCAGCAGAGATTTGCCGGGCAACTCCTCCAATGAGCAGTTCTTC.

The V call is TRBV24-1, the J call TRBJ2-1, with 8 nucleotides matching TRBD2. The CDR3 is 13 residues long. Looked up from germline, CDR1 is KGHDR and CDR2 is SFDVKD. Losses at the gene ends were 7 bases for V and 7 bases for J; bases not matched to a gene: 5. CDR3 in amino acids: CATSGTRWNEQFF. The CDR3 coding sequence is TGTGCCACCAGCGGGACTAGATGGAATGAGCAGTTCTTC.

This clonotype was seen a handful of times. The gene calls are TRBV19 and TRBJ1-4; weak D call: TRBD1 (6 bases). Trimming left V 4 bases short and J 8 bases short, with 17 bases between. Germline lookup yields CDR1 LNHDA and CDR2 SQIVND (reference sequence). This CDR3 contains 15 residues. This chain's CDR3 is CASSSTGQGLEKLFF. The DNA for the CDR3 is TGTGCCAGTAGTAGCACAGGGCAGGGATTGGAAAAACTGTTTTTT.

This rearrangement joins TRBV7-9 to TRBJ2-7; 8 bases match TRBD1. The germline gives CDR1 SEHNR, CDR2 FQNEAQ (reference sequence). The CDR3 sequence is 14 residues long. V was clipped by 4 bases and J by 5 bases; unmatched bases: 7. DNA for the CDR3: TGTGCCAGCAGCTCGCAGGGGGCGGTACACGAGCAGTACTTC. Amino acids: CASSSQGAVHEQYF. Complete variable domain (other parts from reference TRBV7-9 and TRBJ2-7): DTGVSQNPRHKITKRGQNVTFRCDPISEHNRLYWYRQTLGQGPEFLTYFQNEAQLEKSRLLSDRFSAERPKGSFSTLEIQRTEQGDSAMYLCASSSQGAVHEQYFGPGTRLTVT.

In this sample, this clonotype turned up a few times. The rearrangement uses TRBV7-9 and TRBJ2-1, with 7 nucleotides matching TRBD2. The CDR3 loop spans 15 amino acids. The ends lost 4 bases at V and 8 bases at J; junction bases unmatched: 11. Germline CDR1 and CDR2: SEHNR and FQNEAQ (reference sequence). CDR3 sequence: CASSSARTSSHEQFF. The CDR3 DNA reads TGTGCCAGCAGCTCGGCCCGGACTAGTAGCCATGAGCAGTTCTTC. The complete variable domain, with remaining parts taken from reference TRBV7-9 and TRBJ2-1, reads DTGVSQNPRHKITKRGQNVTFRCDPISEHNRLYWYRQTLGQGPEFLTYFQNEAQLEKSRLLSDRFSAERPKGSFSTLEIQRTEQGDSAMYLCASSSARTSSHEQFFGPGTRLTVL.

Notes on this clonotype: An end of the junction does not agree with germline; a read error may underlie this. The chain combines TRBV29-1 with TRBJ2-2, with TRBD1 as a possible D gene (5 bases). CDR1 is SQVTM, CDR2 ANQGSEA, per germline. CDR3 size: 12 residues. CDR3 loop: CSVEGVAGELFF. CDR3 bases: TGCAGCGTGGAAGGGGTTGCCGGGGAGCTGTTTTTT.

At least ten counts were recorded for this clonotype. The chain couples TRBV4-1 to TRBJ2-1, with D tentatively TRBD2 (6 bases). The V and J ends lost 3 bases and 3 bases respectively, with 9 bases between them. Germline V lookup: CDR1 MGHRA, CDR2 YSYEKL. This CDR3 is 14 amino acids long. The CDR3 DNA follows: TGCGCCAGCAGCCAGGGACTTCACTACAATGAGCAGTTCTTC. It specifies CASSQGLHYNEQFF.

CDR3 amino acids: CASSLKQSSYEQYF. CDR3 DNA: TGTGCCAGCAGTTTGAAACAGTCCTCCTACGAGCAGTACTTC. The chain employs TRBV27 and TRBJ2-7; D remains unclear. The CDR3 runs 14 residues. Germline V CDR1 and CDR2: MNHEY, SMNVEV (reference sequence). The ends were cut back, 3 bases at V and 0 bases at J, with 9 bases in the middle.

There are a few counts of this clonotype. The chain employs TRBV5-1 and TRBJ2-1; D is possibly TRBD1 or TRBD2 (6 bases each). The V gene's germline CDR1 is SGHRS and CDR2 YFSETQ. The CDR3 is 14 amino acids. Trimming stripped 0 bases from V and 9 bases from J, with 13 bases between. CDR3 DNA: TGCGCCAGCAGCTTGGAGGGACACGGGAGTGAGCAGTTCTTC. Its translation: CASSLEGHGSEQFF.

This clonotype was detected only a few times. V usage is TRBV12-3 or TRBV12-4 and J usage is TRBJ2-5, with 7 bases identical to TRBD1. Trimming removed 6 bases from V and 3 bases from J; junction bases left unmatched: 7. The CDR3 extends over 14 amino acids. The CDR3 DNA reads TGTGCCAGCAGCACTGACAGGGCCGAAGAGACCCAGTACTTC. This codes for CASSTDRAEETQYF.

The V call is TRBV15, the J call TRBJ2-5; 8 nucleotides line up with TRBD2. V gave up 0 bases and J gave up 2 bases; unmatched junction bases: 5. This CDR3 is 16 amino acids long. Germline V gene sequence: CDR1 LNHNV, CDR2 YYDKDF (reference sequence). CDR3 in amino acids: CATSRDHGGGQETQYF. As DNA, the CDR3 is TGTGCCACCAGCAGAGATCACGGGGGGGGACAAGAGACCCAGTACTTC.

This clonotype has only a few counts. The rearrangement joins TRBV4-1 to TRBJ1-1; possible D gene TRBD1, 5 bases. The V gene's germline CDR1 is MGHRA and CDR2 YSYEKL. The CDR3 runs 15 residues. The V end was cut by 3 bases, the J end by 1 base, with 12 bases between. DNA of the CDR3: TGCGCCAGCAGCCACGACCGGGACGGGAACACTGAAGCTTTCTTT. This gives the protein CASSHDRDGNTEAFF.

The V call is TRBV12-3 or TRBV12-4, the J call TRBJ1-1; D gene unclear. The V and J ends lost 5 bases and 1 base respectively, with 14 bases between them. The CDR3 loop spans 15 amino acids. The DNA for the CDR3 is TGTGCCAGCAGTCCCGGAAGGCCTTCGAACACTGAAGCTTTCTTT. Encoded protein: CASSPGRPSNTEAFF.

This clonotype was seen more than once but under ten times. V usage is TRBV29-1 and J usage is TRBJ1-1; D call uncertain. This CDR3 has 11 amino acids. Per the germline V gene, CDR1 is SQVTM and CDR2 is ANQGSEA. The V end lost 4 bases, the J end lost 8 bases, and 11 bases lay between the germline ends. The CDR3 bases are TGCAGCGTTGTTACGACCAGGGAAGCTTTCTTT. Translated: CSVVTTREAFF.

The chain joins TRBV7-9 to TRBJ1-4; 7 nucleotides agree with TRBD1. CDR1 is SEHNR and CDR2 is FQNEAQ in the germline V gene (reference sequence). Germline trimming cut 5 bases from V and 7 bases from J; bases unmatched to any gene: 13. The CDR3 consists of 16 residues. CDR3 DNA: TGTGCCAGCAGCCCCCAACCGGGACAGAGGAGTGAAAAACTGTTTTTT. Its protein product is CASSPQPGQRSEKLFF.

The J gene is TRBJ1-2, the V gene TRBV20-1, with TRBD1 identical over 7 bases. V lost 0 bases, J lost 4 bases, and 5 bases stayed unmatched. The CDR3 contains 14 residues. The germline V gene has CDR1 DFQATT and CDR2 SNEGSKA (reference sequence). CDR3 protein: CSARDRGQFYGYTF. CDR3 DNA: TGCAGTGCTAGAGATCGGGGACAGTTCTATGGCTACACCTTC.